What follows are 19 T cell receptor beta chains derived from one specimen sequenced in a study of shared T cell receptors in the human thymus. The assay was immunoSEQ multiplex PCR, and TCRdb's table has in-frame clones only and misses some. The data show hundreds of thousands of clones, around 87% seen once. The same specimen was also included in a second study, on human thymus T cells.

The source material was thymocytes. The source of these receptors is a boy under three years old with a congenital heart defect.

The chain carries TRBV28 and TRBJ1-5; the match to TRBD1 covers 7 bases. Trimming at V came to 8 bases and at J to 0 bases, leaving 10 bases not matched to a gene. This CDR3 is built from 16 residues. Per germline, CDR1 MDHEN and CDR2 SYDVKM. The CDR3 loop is CASYLGTENSNQPQHF. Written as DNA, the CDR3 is TGTGCCAGCTATTTGGGGACAGAAAATAGCAATCAGCCCCAGCATTTT.

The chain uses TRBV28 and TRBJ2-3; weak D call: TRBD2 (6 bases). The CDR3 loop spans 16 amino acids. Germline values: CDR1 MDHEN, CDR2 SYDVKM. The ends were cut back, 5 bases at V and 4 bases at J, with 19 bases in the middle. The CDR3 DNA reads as TGTGCCAGCAGTCTGGGGTGGGGGGTGAAGGCAGATACGCAGTATTTT. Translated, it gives CASSLGWGVKADTQYF.

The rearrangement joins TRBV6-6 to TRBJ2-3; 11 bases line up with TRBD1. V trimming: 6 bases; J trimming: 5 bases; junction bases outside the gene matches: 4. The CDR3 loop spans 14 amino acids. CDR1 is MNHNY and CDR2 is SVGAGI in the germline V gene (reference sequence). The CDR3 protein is CASSRTGGRDTQYF. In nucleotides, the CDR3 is TGTGCCAGCAGCAGGACAGGGGGCAGAGATACGCAGTATTTT.

This CDR3 reads CASSPQGARTEAFF. CDR3 in DNA: TGTGCCAGCAGCCCACAGGGGGCGCGGACTGAAGCTTTCTTT. The chain couples TRBV28 to TRBJ1-1, with TRBD1 identical over 9 bases. The CDR3 covers 14 residues. The germline gives CDR1 MDHEN, CDR2 SYDVKM. V lost 6 bases, J lost 5 bases, and 7 bases stayed unmatched.

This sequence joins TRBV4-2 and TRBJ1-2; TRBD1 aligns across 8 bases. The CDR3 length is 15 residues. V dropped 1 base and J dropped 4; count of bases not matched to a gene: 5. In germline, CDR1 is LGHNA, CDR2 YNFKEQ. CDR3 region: CASSQGSGGSYGYTF. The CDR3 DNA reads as TGTGCCAGCAGCCAAGGGTCAGGGGGCTCCTATGGCTACACCTTC.

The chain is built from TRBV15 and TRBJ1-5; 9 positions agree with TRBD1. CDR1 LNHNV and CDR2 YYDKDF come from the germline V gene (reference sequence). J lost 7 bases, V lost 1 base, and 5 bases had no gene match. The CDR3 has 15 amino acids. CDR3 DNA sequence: TGTGCCACCAGCAGAGCCGGACAGGGGATCCAGCCCCAGCATTTT. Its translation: CATSRAGQGIQPQHF.

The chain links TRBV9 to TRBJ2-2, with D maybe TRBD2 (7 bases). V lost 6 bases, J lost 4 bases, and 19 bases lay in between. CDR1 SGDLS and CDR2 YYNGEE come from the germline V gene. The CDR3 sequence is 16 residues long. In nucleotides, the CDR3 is TGTGCCAGCACCGCAGATGAGGGGGGGCCCACCGGGGAGCTGTTTTTT. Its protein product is CASTADEGGPTGELFF.

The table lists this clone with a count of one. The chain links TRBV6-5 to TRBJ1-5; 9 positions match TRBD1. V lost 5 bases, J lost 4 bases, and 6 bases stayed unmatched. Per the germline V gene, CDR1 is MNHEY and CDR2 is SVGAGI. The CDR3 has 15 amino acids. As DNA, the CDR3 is TGTGCCAGCAGTCCCGGGACAGGGAAAAATCAGCCCCAGCATTTT. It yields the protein CASSPGTGKNQPQHF.

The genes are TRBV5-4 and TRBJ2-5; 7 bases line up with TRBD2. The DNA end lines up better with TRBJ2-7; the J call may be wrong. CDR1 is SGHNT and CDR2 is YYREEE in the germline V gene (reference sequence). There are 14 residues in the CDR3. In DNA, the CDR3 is TGTGCCAGCAGCCCCCCGGGGAGGGCCCACGAGCAGTACTTC. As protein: CASSPPGRAHEQYF.

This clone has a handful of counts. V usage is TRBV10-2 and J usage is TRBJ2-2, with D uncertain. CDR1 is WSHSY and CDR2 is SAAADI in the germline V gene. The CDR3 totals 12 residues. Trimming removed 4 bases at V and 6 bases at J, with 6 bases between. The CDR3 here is CASSVVAGELFF. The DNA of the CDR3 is TGCGCCAGCAGTGTGGTAGCCGGGGAGCTGTTTTTT.

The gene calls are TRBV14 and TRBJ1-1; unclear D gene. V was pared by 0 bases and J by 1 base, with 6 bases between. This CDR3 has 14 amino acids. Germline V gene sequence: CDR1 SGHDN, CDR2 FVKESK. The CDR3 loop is CASSQDSSNTEAFF. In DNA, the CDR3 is TGTGCCAGCAGCCAAGATTCCTCGAACACTGAAGCTTTCTTT.

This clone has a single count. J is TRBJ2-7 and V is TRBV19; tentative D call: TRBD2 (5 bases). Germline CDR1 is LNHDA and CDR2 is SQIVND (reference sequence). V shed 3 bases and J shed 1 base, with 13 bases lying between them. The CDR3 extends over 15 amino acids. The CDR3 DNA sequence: TGTGCCAGTAGTATCCCCGGCGGGCCGTCCTACGAGCAGTACTTC. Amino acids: CASSIPGGPSYEQYF.

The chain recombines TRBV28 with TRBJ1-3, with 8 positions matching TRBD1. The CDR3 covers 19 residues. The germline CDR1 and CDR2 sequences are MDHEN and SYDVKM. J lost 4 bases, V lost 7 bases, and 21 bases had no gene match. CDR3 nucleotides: TGTGCCAGCACAAACGGCCAGTCTCCCAGGGGGCCTTACGGAAACACCATATATTTT. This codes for CASTNGQSPRGPYGNTIYF.

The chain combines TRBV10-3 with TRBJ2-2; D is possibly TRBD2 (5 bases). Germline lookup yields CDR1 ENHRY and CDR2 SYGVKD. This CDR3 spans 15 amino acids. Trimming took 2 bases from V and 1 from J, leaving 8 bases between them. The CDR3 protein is CAISEGLLNTGELFF. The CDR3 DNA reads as TGTGCCATCAGTGAGGGACTCCTGAACACCGGGGAGCTGTTTTTT.

The CDR3 reads CASSQDSFQKNYEQYF. The CDR3 DNA is TGTGCCAGCAGCCAAGATAGTTTCCAAAAAAACTACGAGCAGTACTTC. The chain recombines TRBV14 with TRBJ2-7; the D is unclear. Germline CDR1 SGHDN, CDR2 FVKESK. The V end lost 0 bases, the J end lost 3 bases, and 15 bases lay between the germline ends. CDR3 length: 16 residues. Full variable domain (missing parts from reference TRBV14 and TRBJ2-7): EAGVTQFPSHSVIEKGQTVTLRCDPISGHDNLYWYRRVMGKEIKFLLHFVKESKQDESGMPNNRFLAERTGGTYSTLKVQPAELEDSGVYFCASSQDSFQKNYEQYFGPGTRLTVT.

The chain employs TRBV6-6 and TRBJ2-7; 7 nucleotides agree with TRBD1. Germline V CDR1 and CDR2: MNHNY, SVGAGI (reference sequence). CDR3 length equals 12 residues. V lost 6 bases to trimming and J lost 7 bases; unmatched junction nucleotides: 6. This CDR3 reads CASRIGTAEQYF. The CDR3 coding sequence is TGTGCCAGCAGAATCGGGACAGCGGAGCAGTACTTC.

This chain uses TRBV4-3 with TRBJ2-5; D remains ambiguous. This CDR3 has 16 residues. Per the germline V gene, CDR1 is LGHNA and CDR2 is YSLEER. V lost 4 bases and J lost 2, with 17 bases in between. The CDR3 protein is CASSRTSVTLQETQYF. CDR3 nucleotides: TGCGCCAGCAGCCGCACGTCAGTGACTCTACAAGAGACCCAGTACTTC.

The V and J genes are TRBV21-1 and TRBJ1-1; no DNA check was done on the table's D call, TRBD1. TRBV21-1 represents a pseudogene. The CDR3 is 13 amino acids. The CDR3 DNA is TGTGCCAGCAGCAAAGGAAGGGGGCGAGGAGCTTTCTTT. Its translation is CASSKGRGRGAFF.

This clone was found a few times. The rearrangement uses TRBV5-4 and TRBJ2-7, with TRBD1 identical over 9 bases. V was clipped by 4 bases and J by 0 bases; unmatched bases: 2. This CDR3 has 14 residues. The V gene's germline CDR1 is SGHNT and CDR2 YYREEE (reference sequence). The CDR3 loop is CASSGDRASYEQYF. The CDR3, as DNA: TGTGCCAGCAGCGGGGACAGGGCCTCCTACGAGCAGTACTTC.